Below are 28 T cell receptor beta chains sequenced from a single sample in a study of T cell clonotyping in hematopoietic cell transplantation. Clones were sequenced by immunoSEQ multiplex PCR, and TCRdb holds only the in-frame ones, with some missing. Among roughly 15,000 clones listed, around 62% were seen once. The specimen was PBMCs. These receptors originate from a human donor who either received an allogeneic hematopoietic cell transplant for a myeloid malignancy or was a related donor (not recorded which). Some clones in this sample may be carry-over from other donors' samples.

The chain uses TRBV30 and TRBJ2-2; tentative D call: TRBD1 (6 bases). V was trimmed by 1 base and J by 7 bases, leaving 10 bases between them. CDR1 is GTSNPN, CDR2 SVGIG, per germline (reference sequence). This CDR3 comprises 13 residues. For the CDR3, the DNA is TGTGCCTGGAGTGAACAGGGCAACGGGGAGCTGTTTTTT. Translating gives CAWSEQGNGELFF. Looking up the rest from reference TRBV30 and TRBJ2-2 gives the full variable domain: SQTIHQWPATLVQPVGSPLSLECTVEGTSNPNLYWYRQAAGRGLQLLFYSVGIGQISSEVPQNLSASRPQDRQFILSSKKLLLSDSGFYLCAWSEQGNGELFFGEGSRLTVL.

The gene calls are TRBV29-1 and TRBJ1-4; no clear D. Germline V gene lookup returns CDR1 SQVTM and CDR2 ANQGSEA. This CDR3 is built from 14 residues. V was shortened by 1 base and J by 4 bases, with 10 bases between the two germline ends. Here the CDR3 reads CSVEAPGINEKLFF. The CDR3 DNA reads TGCAGCGTTGAAGCCCCCGGGATTAATGAAAAACTGTTTTTT.

The chain carries TRBV10-3 and TRBJ1-2, with D unclear. The germline gives CDR1 ENHRY, CDR2 SYGVKD. This CDR3 contains 14 residues. V was pared by 0 bases and J by 1 base, with 6 bases between. CDR3 sequence (DNA): TGTGCCATCAGTGAGTCATTACTTAACTATGGCTACACCTTC. Translated, it gives CAISESLLNYGYTF.

The CDR3 DNA follows: TGTGCCAGCAGGAAACAGGGGGCCGGGTACGAGCAGTACTTC. Residues: CASRKQGAGYEQYF. This chain links TRBV6-5 with TRBJ2-7; TRBD1 matches 9 bases. Germline V gene sequence: CDR1 MNHEY, CDR2 SVGAGI. CDR3 length: 14 residues. J was trimmed by 4 bases and V by 6 bases; bases with no gene match: 7.

V gene TRBV19 combines with J gene TRBJ1-2; D is unresolved. This CDR3 region has 15 residues. Germline V gene data show CDR1 as LNHDA and CDR2 as SQIVND (reference sequence). Trimming cost V 3 bases and J 4 bases, with 15 bases left between them. This CDR3 reads CASSINSPGTYGYTF. DNA of the CDR3: TGTGCCAGTAGTATCAATTCTCCAGGCACCTATGGCTACACCTTC. The complete variable domain, with remaining parts taken from reference TRBV19 and TRBJ1-2, reads DGGITQSPKYLFRKEGQNVTLSCEQNLNHDAMYWYRQDPGQGLRLIYYSQIVNDFQKGDIAEGYSVSREKKESFPLTVTSAQKNPTAFYLCASSINSPGTYGYTFGSGTRLTVV.

V gene TRBV6-5 combines with J gene TRBJ1-2; TRBD1 is a possible D gene (6 bases). Germline loops: CDR1 MNHEY, CDR2 SVGAGI. V was shortened by 6 bases and J by 1 base, with 12 bases between the two germline ends. CDR3 length equals 14 residues. The CDR3 nucleotides are TGTGCCAGCAGGCAGGGGAGGGGTAACTATGGCTACACCTTC. Amino acid sequence: CASRQGRGNYGYTF.

The CDR3 spells CASSLAGTQGNTIYF. As DNA, the CDR3 is TGTGCCAGCAGTTTGGCGGGGACACAAGGAAACACCATATATTTT. The J gene is TRBJ1-3, the V gene TRBV6-1; a weak D match, TRBD1 (6 bases). Germline CDR1 MNHNS, CDR2 SASEGT. The CDR3 consists of 15 residues. The ends were cut back, 5 bases at V and 4 bases at J, with 15 bases in the middle.

The V and J genes are TRBV25-1 and TRBJ1-1; 7 nucleotides align to TRBD1. This CDR3 has 12 amino acids. With 6 bases clipped from V and 6 bases from J, the junction kept 4 bases outside the gene matches. Germline assignment: CDR1 MGHDK and CDR2 SYGVNS. The CDR3 loop reads CASRTGSAEAFF. The CDR3 DNA is TGTGCCAGCAGGACAGGGAGCGCTGAAGCTTTCTTT.

This chain connects TRBV5-6 to TRBJ1-4, with D possibly TRBD1 on 5 matching bases. Trimming stripped 0 bases from V and 13 bases from J, with 16 bases between. This CDR3 comprises 14 residues. CDR1 is SGHDT and CDR2 is YYEEEE in the germline V gene. CDR3 loop: CASSLGQPGVGLFF. The DNA of the CDR3 is TGTGCCAGCAGCTTGGGACAGCCAGGCGTCGGACTGTTTTTT.

The V and J genes are TRBV7-2 and TRBJ1-2; TRBD1 matches at 7 bases. This CDR3 has 16 amino acids. Per the germline V gene, CDR1 is SGHTA and CDR2 is FQGNSA. V shed 5 bases, J shed 0 bases, and the junction held 9 bases outside the gene matches. CDR3 protein: CASSPDREQANYGYTF. CDR3 in DNA: TGTGCCAGCAGCCCAGACAGGGAACAAGCTAACTATGGCTACACCTTC. Looking up the rest from reference TRBV7-2 and TRBJ1-2 gives the full variable domain: GAGVSQSPSNKVTEKGKDVELRCDPISGHTALYWYRQSLGQGLEFLIYFQGNSAPDKSGLPSDRFSAERTGGSVSTLTIQRTQQEDSAVYLCASSPDREQANYGYTFGSGTRLTVV.

V is TRBV5-6 and J is TRBJ2-7; 9 bases match TRBD1. The CDR3 has 16 amino acids. CDR1 and CDR2 (germline): SGHDT, YYEEEE. Losses at the gene ends were 2 bases for V and 5 bases for J; bases not matched to a gene: 11. Here the CDR3 reads CASSLCSGTGRDEQYF. CDR3 coding DNA: TGTGCCAGCAGCTTATGCTCCGGGACAGGGAGGGACGAGCAGTACTTC.

This sequence joins TRBV4-2 and TRBJ1-4; 7 bases match TRBD1. This CDR3 has 16 amino acids. CDR1 is LGHNA and CDR2 is YNFKEQ in the germline V gene. The junction had 11 bases not matched to a gene; V was cut back by 4 bases and J by 6 bases. The CDR3 bases are TGTGCCAGCAGCCTCATCCTAGGGGGCCGGGATGAAAAACTGTTTTTT. Its translation: CASSLILGGRDEKLFF.

The J gene is TRBJ1-1, the V gene TRBV30; D gene unclear. Germline V gene lookup returns CDR1 GTSNPN and CDR2 SVGIG (reference sequence). The germline V and J ends were trimmed by 0 bases and 0 bases, with 11 bases remaining between them. CDR3 length: 15 amino acids. The CDR3 loop reads CAWSVLRLMNTEAFF. The CDR3 DNA follows: TGTGCCTGGAGTGTACTCCGGCTAATGAACACTGAAGCTTTCTTT. The full variable domain, completed using reference TRBV30 and TRBJ1-1, is SQTIHQWPATLVQPVGSPLSLECTVEGTSNPNLYWYRQAAGRGLQLLFYSVGIGQISSEVPQNLSASRPQDRQFILSSKKLLLSDSGFYLCAWSVLRLMNTEAFFGQGTRLTVV.

This rearrangement joins TRBV19 to TRBJ1-2; D remains unclear. Trimming took off 8 bases at V and 2 bases at J, with 9 bases between the two ends. CDR3 length equals 12 residues. From germline, CDR1 is LNHDA and CDR2 SQIVND (reference sequence). The CDR3, as DNA: TGTGCCAGTGGAAGAGGGAACTATGGCTACACCTTC. Translating gives CASGRGNYGYTF. Drawing the rest from reference TRBV19 and TRBJ1-2, the complete variable domain is DGGITQSPKYLFRKEGQNVTLSCEQNLNHDAMYWYRQDPGQGLRLIYYSQIVNDFQKGDIAEGYSVSREKKESFPLTVTSAQKNPTAFYLCASGRGNYGYTFGSGTRLTVV.

The V gene is TRBV30, the J gene TRBJ1-4; 8 nucleotides match TRBD1. This CDR3 comprises 15 residues. With 1 base clipped from V and 5 bases from J, the junction kept 6 bases outside the gene matches. Germline CDR1 reads GTSNPN; CDR2 reads SVGIG (reference sequence). In DNA, the CDR3 is TGTGCCTGGAGTGCCGACAGGGGTGCCAATGAAAAACTGTTTTTT. This encodes CAWSADRGANEKLFF.

J is TRBJ2-5 and V is TRBV6-5; perhaps TRBD1 as D (5 bases). The CDR3 sequence is 15 residues long. Germline CDR1 is MNHEY and CDR2 is SVGAGI. V lost 4 bases to trimming and J lost 4 bases, with 16 bases between them. The CDR3 spells CASSSLLGAGETQYF. CDR3 coding DNA: TGTGCCAGCAGTTCCCTCTTAGGGGCAGGAGAGACCCAGTACTTC.

This chain links TRBV11-2 with TRBJ1-4, with D uncertain. V was trimmed by 0 bases and J by 6 bases, leaving 11 bases between them. There are 15 residues in the CDR3. Germline lookup yields CDR1 SGHAT and CDR2 FQNNGV. CDR3 coding DNA: TGTGCCAGCAGCTTAGAAGCCGGAGGCGATGAAAAACTGTTTTTT. Residues: CASSLEAGGDEKLFF.

The chain uses TRBV9 and TRBJ2-3, with 12 bases aligning to TRBD2. The ends lost 2 bases at V and 2 bases at J; junction bases unmatched: 3. Germline values: CDR1 SGDLS, CDR2 YYNGEE. The length of the CDR3 is 16 residues. The CDR3 spells CASSVLAGGDTDTQYF. The CDR3 region has the DNA TGTGCCAGCAGCGTCCTAGCGGGAGGGGACACAGATACGCAGTATTTT.

CDR3 DNA sequence: TGTGCCTGGGGGCGGGAGCTCACAGATACGCAGTATTTT. Its protein is CAWGRELTDTQYF. The gene calls are TRBV30 and TRBJ2-3; 7 nucleotides align to TRBD2. CDR1 and CDR2 from the germline V gene are GTSNPN and SVGIG (reference sequence). Unmatched junction bases numbered 4, after V lost 5 bases and J lost 2 bases. The CDR3 has 13 amino acids. Filled out from reference TRBV30 and TRBJ2-3, the complete variable domain reads SQTIHQWPATLVQPVGSPLSLECTVEGTSNPNLYWYRQAAGRGLQLLFYSVGIGQISSEVPQNLSASRPQDRQFILSSKKLLLSDSGFYLCAWGRELTDTQYFGPGTRLTVL.

The J gene is TRBJ2-1, the V gene TRBV9; 9 nucleotides match TRBD2. The CDR3 is 16 residues long. V trimming: 4 bases; J trimming: 7 bases; junction bases outside the gene matches: 12. Germline V CDR1 and CDR2: SGDLS, YYNGEE. The CDR3 spells CASSPPGVAGVNEQFF. CDR3 bases: TGTGCCAGCAGCCCTCCAGGGGTAGCGGGAGTAAATGAGCAGTTCTTC.

The chain employs TRBV29-1 and TRBJ1-2; the D gene is possibly TRBD1 (5 bases). The V end lost 7 bases, the J end lost 5 bases, and 20 bases lay between the germline ends. This CDR3 region has 14 residues. In germline, CDR1 is SQVTM, CDR2 ANQGSEA. The chain's CDR3 is CSAAETGFGYGYTF. The CDR3 DNA reads as TGCAGCGCTGCCGAAACAGGATTCGGGTATGGCTACACCTTC.

This clone appeared a single time. The J gene is TRBJ1-4, the V gene TRBV6-1; D remains unclear. V dropped 4 bases and J dropped 8 bases, with 11 bases sitting between them. CDR3 length equals 13 residues. Germline V gene lookup returns CDR1 MNHNS and CDR2 SASEGT. The CDR3 bases are TGTGCCAGCAGTGTACTTGGACGGGAAAAACTGTTTTTT. Translated: CASSVLGREKLFF.

In DNA form, the CDR3 reads TGCGCCAGCAGGTTGGGAGGGTTAGGCGAGCAGTACTTC. This encodes CASRLGGLGEQYF. V is TRBV4-1 and J is TRBJ2-7; 7 bases align to TRBD2. Germline CDR1 reads MGHRA; CDR2 reads YSYEKL. This CDR3 has 13 amino acids. Unmatched junction bases numbered 8, after V lost 6 bases and J lost 6 bases.

The rearrangement links TRBV5-1 to TRBJ2-7; TRBD2 aligns across 8 bases. J lost 6 bases, V lost 2 bases, and 7 bases had no gene match. CDR1 and CDR2 from the germline V gene are SGHRS and YFSETQ. CDR3 size: 14 residues. CDR3 loop: CASSFGAGGGEQYF. As DNA, the CDR3 is TGCGCCAGCAGCTTCGGCGCGGGGGGCGGCGAGCAGTACTTC. Full variable domain (outside the CDR3, taken from reference TRBV5-1 and TRBJ2-7): KAGVTQTPRYLIKTRGQQVTLSCSPISGHRSVSWYQQTPGQGLQFLFEYFSETQRNKGNFPGRFSGRQFSNSRSEMNVSTLELGDSALYLCASSFGAGGGEQYFGPGTRLTVT.

This sequence joins TRBV29-1 and TRBJ2-7, with D perhaps TRBD2 (5 bases). The CDR3 extends over 13 amino acids. Germline CDR1 and CDR2: SQVTM and ANQGSEA. V lost 5 bases and J lost 7, with 18 bases in between. This chain's CDR3 is CSVKRTTSGEQYF. The DNA of the CDR3 is TGCAGCGTTAAACGGACCACAAGCGGTGAGCAGTACTTC.

The chain combines TRBV29-1 with TRBJ2-7; D call uncertain. The CDR3 is 11 residues long. From germline, CDR1 is SQVTM and CDR2 ANQGSEA. The V gene lost 2 bases and the J gene lost 3 bases, with 5 bases spanning the gap. CDR3 DNA: TGCAGCGTTGAATGGGGCTACGAGCAGTACTTC. This sequence encodes CSVEWGYEQYF.

In this sample, this clone turned up once. The rearrangement uses TRBV20-1 and TRBJ2-1, with 7 bases that match TRBD2. The CDR3 sequence is 11 residues long. Germline-derived CDR1 and CDR2 are DFQATT and SNEGSKA (reference sequence). With V trimmed by 6 bases and J by 7 bases, 3 bases remained unmatched. The CDR3 loop is CSAWGGNEQFF. DNA of the CDR3: TGCAGTGCCTGGGGGGGAAATGAGCAGTTCTTC.

The V call is TRBV7-3, the J call TRBJ2-7; D may match TRBD1 or TRBD2 (5 bases each). The CDR3 sequence is 12 residues long. Deletions cut 8 bases from V and 2 bases from J, with 10 bases between. Per germline, CDR1 SGHTA and CDR2 FQGTGA. For the CDR3, the DNA is TGTGCCAGCCGATGGGGGACCTACGAGCAGTACTTC. Its translation is CASRWGTYEQYF.